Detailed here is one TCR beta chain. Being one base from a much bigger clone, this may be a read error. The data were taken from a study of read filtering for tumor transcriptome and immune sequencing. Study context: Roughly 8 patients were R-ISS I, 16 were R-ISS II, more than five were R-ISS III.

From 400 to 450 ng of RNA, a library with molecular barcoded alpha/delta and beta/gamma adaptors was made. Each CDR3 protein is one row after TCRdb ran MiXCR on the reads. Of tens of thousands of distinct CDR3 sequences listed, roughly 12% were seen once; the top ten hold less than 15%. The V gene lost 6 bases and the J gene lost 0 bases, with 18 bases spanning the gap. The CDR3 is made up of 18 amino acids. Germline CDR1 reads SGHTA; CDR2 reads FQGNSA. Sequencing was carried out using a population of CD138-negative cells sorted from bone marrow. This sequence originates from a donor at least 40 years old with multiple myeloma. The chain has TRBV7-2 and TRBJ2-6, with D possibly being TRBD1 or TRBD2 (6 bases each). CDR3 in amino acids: CASSKPGAASSGANVLTF. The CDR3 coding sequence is TGTGCCAGCAGTAAGCCGGGGGCAGCGAGCTCTGGGGCCAACGTCCTGACTTTC.